This TCR beta chain derives from a study of cytomegalovirus exposure and HLA in healthy donors. Overall study: A previous analysis identified 95 million to 120 million unique TCR beta sequences derived from around 200 million T cells.

This clone has a handful of counts. Amplification used 60 Vbeta primers and 13 Jbeta primers. In the original workflow: In a later analysis, the count reached some 73 million unique TCR beta chains, with 9 million to 11 million shared. Clones were read by immunoSEQ multiplex PCR, and TCRdb kept only the in-frame ones, dropping some. D and trimming were read from the DNA, whereas the V and J calls and clone size are those reported in that table. The sample lists around 150,000 clones, around 77% occurring once. V gave up 6 bases and J gave up 6 bases; unmatched junction bases: 6. This CDR3 is 14 amino acids long. Germline V lookup: CDR1 SGHNT, CDR2 YYREEE (reference sequence).

What was sequenced was PBMCs. V usage is TRBV5-4 and J usage is TRBJ2-2; 9 positions agree with TRBD1. The source of this sequence is a man between 25 and 39 years old in good health and CMV-seronegative. CDR3 amino acids: CASTRDREPGELFF. CDR3 sequence (DNA): TGTGCCAGCACCCGGGACAGGGAGCCCGGGGAGCTGTTTTTT.